A single sample is the source of the 20 T cell receptor beta chains below, sequenced in a study of T-cell memory formation after mild COVID-19. TCRdb re-called the 5' RACE reads with MiXCR, one entry per CDR3 protein. Here the sample spans 200,000 to 300,000 distinct CDR3 sequences, roughly 15% being singletons. Material for sequencing was PBMCs or a T cell subset sorted from them (not recorded which). All receptors derive from an adult woman who had mild COVID-19 (a few samples of this study predate the infection). Cell type and time point are not known.

This clonotype was seen a few times. The gene calls are TRBV7-6 and TRBJ2-2; D call uncertain. V was trimmed by 3 bases and J by 7 bases, leaving 6 bases between them. This CDR3 spans 12 amino acids. Germline V gene sequence: CDR1 SGHVS, CDR2 FNYEAQ. The CDR3 DNA sequence: TGTGCCAGCAGCTTTTATATCGGGGAGCTGTTTTTT. Protein product: CASSFYIGELFF.

This clonotype was detected only a few times. The gene calls are TRBV29-1 and TRBJ1-3; weak D call: TRBD1 (6 bases). The CDR3 is 15 amino acids. The V gene lost 6 bases and the J gene lost 0 bases, with 15 bases spanning the gap. Germline V gene lookup returns CDR1 SQVTM and CDR2 ANQGSEA. CDR3 DNA sequence: TGCAGCGTAGTGGGACACCGGAGCTCTGGAAACACCATATATTTT. It yields the protein CSVVGHRSSGNTIYF. Full variable domain (missing parts from reference TRBV29-1 and TRBJ1-3): SAVISQKPSRDICQRGTSLTIQCQVDSQVTMMFWYRQQPGQSLTLIATANQGSEATYESGFVIDKFPISRPNLTFSTLTVSNMSPEDSSIYLCSVVGHRSSGNTIYFGEGSWLTVV.

J is TRBJ2-7 and V is TRBV7-6; 7 nucleotides match TRBD1. The ends lost 4 bases at V and 1 base at J; junction bases unmatched: 7. This CDR3 region has 15 residues. CDR1 SGHVS and CDR2 FNYEAQ come from the germline V gene. CDR3 sequence: CASSSYSDRSYEQYF. The CDR3, as DNA: TGTGCCAGCAGCTCGTACTCGGACAGGTCCTACGAGCAGTACTTC. The full variable domain, its missing parts supplied by reference TRBV7-6 and TRBJ2-7, is GAGVSQSPRYKVTKRGQDVALRCDPISGHVSLYWYRQALGQGPEFLTYFNYEAQQDKSGLPNDRFSAERPEGSISTLTIQRTEQRDSAMYRCASSSYSDRSYEQYFGPGTRLTVT.

This clonotype occurred a few times. The chain has TRBV30 and TRBJ1-5; TRBD1 is a possible D gene (5 bases). The CDR3 has 15 amino acids. Germline CDR1 reads GTSNPN; CDR2 reads SVGIG (reference sequence). V was trimmed by 2 bases and J by 0 bases, leaving 11 bases between them. The CDR3 coding sequence is TGTGCCTGGAGTAGGGGCAGCGGTAGCAATCAGCCCCAGCATTTT. This translates into CAWSRGSGSNQPQHF.

The chain combines TRBV21-1 with TRBJ2-5; no check of the table's D call, TRBD1, against the DNA was made. TRBV21-1 is termed a pseudogene. The CDR3 runs to 16 residues. CDR3 in amino acids: CASSKEVYRGIETQYF. In nucleotides, the CDR3 is TGTGCCAGCAGCAAAGAGGTTTACAGGGGTATCGAGACCCAGTACTTC.

The V and J genes are TRBV12-3 or TRBV12-4 and TRBJ2-4; D unresolved. The CDR3 contains 13 residues. V was shortened by 1 base and J by 8 bases, with 9 bases between the two germline ends. CDR3 in amino acids: CASSLGPKDIQYF. The CDR3 coding sequence is TGTGCCAGCAGTTTAGGGCCTAAGGACATTCAGTACTTC.

The gene calls are TRBV10-3 and TRBJ2-3, with no clear D. Between the trimmed V and J ends, which lost 10 bases and 0 bases, there was a span of 11 bases. Germline-derived CDR1 and CDR2 are ENHRY and SYGVKD. The CDR3 consists of 13 residues. The CDR3 protein is CATGGTSTDTQYF. CDR3 DNA sequence: TGTGCCACCGGCGGCACGAGCACAGATACGCAGTATTTT.

In this sample, this clonotype turned up many times. This sequence joins TRBV12-3 or TRBV12-4 and TRBJ2-5; 10 bases align to TRBD1. V shed 2 bases and J 2 bases; nucleotides not matched to a gene: 20. This CDR3 is built from 21 residues. As DNA, the CDR3 is TGTGCCAGCAGTTTACGCATGGGGACAGGGGACCCTCACAGCTTTCAAGAGACCCAGTACTTC. The encoded protein is CASSLRMGTGDPHSFQETQYF.

There are a few counts of this clonotype. J is TRBJ1-1 and V is TRBV5-1; D uncertain. The CDR3 length is 17 residues. Germline assignment: CDR1 SGHRS and CDR2 YFSETQ. V lost 4 bases and J 1 base, leaving 20 bases between the germline ends. The DNA for the CDR3 is TGCGCCAGCAGCATGAGGTTTCGGGCAGATCAGAACACTGAAGCTTTCTTT. This gives the protein CASSMRFRADQNTEAFF.

This clonotype was seen a handful of times. The V gene is TRBV4-1, the J gene TRBJ2-6, with D possibly TRBD2 on 6 matching bases. V was cut by 1 base and J by 2 bases, with 15 bases left in between. The CDR3 covers 18 residues. CDR1 is MGHRA, CDR2 YSYEKL, per germline. The CDR3 DNA reads as TGCGCCAGCAGCCAAGTGGCATCGGGGAGGACTGGGGCCAACGTCCTGACTTTC. The encoded protein is CASSQVASGRTGANVLTF.

J is TRBJ1-4 and V is TRBV3-1; D perhaps matches TRBD1 (6 bases). The CDR3 spans 16 residues. Trimming stripped 4 bases from V and 8 bases from J, with 20 bases between. Germline CDR1 LGHDT, CDR2 YNNKEL (reference sequence). CDR3 sequence: CASSRRDTLTREKLFF. The CDR3 nucleotides read TGTGCCAGCAGCCGAAGGGACACATTAACTCGGGAAAAACTGTTTTTT.

This clonotype was found many times. The chain links TRBV5-1 to TRBJ2-1; D might be TRBD1 (8 bases). V was pared by 7 bases and J by 8 bases, with 19 bases between. The germline CDR1 and CDR2 sequences are SGHRS and YFSETQ. CDR3 length: 14 residues. CDR3 coding DNA: TGCGCCAGCCAGTTTGGACAGGGAGGGGATGAGCAGTTCTTC. Translating it yields CASQFGQGGDEQFF.

This clonotype has more than one count but fewer than ten. The chain joins TRBV6-5 to TRBJ2-7, with D perhaps matching TRBD2 (5 bases). Germline V CDR1 and CDR2: MNHEY, SVGAGI. Trimming pared 2 bases from V and 6 bases from J, leaving 11 bases between. This CDR3 is built from 13 residues. The CDR3 protein is CASSYGRSVEQYF. The DNA for the CDR3 is TGTGCCAGCAGTTACGGGAGATCGGTCGAGCAGTACTTC.

This clonotype has only a few counts. The rearrangement uses TRBV20-1 and TRBJ1-2; D might be TRBD1 (5 bases). CDR1 DFQATT and CDR2 SNEGSKA come from the germline V gene (reference sequence). The CDR3 length is 15 residues. With 0 bases removed from V and 2 bases from J, the gap between germline ends came to 13 bases. In DNA, the CDR3 is TGCAGTGCTAGAGACTGGTGGGGCGAAAACTATGGCTACACCTTC. Its protein is CSARDWWGENYGYTF.

This clonotype came up a few times. The chain uses TRBV29-1 and TRBJ1-5; D is undetermined. Germline V gene sequence: CDR1 SQVTM, CDR2 ANQGSEA. The CDR3 extends over 13 amino acids. Trimming pared 7 bases from V and 0 bases from J, leaving 10 bases between. The CDR3 is CSAARVSNQPQHF. CDR3 nucleotide sequence: TGCAGCGCTGCGAGGGTTAGCAATCAGCCCCAGCATTTT.

This clonotype came up many times. The chain employs TRBV6-2 or TRBV6-3 and TRBJ2-1; TRBD1 agrees at 10 bases. The V gene end was trimmed by 4 bases and the J gene end by 8 bases; junction bases not matched to a gene: 8. The length of the CDR3 is 15 residues. Looked up from germline, CDR1 is MNHEY and CDR2 is SVGEGT. The CDR3 nucleotides are TGTGCCAGCAGTTCGCGGGACAGGGGATACTATGAGCAGTTCTTC. Its protein is CASSSRDRGYYEQFF.

The V and J genes are TRBV7-9 and TRBJ1-5; D is unclear. The CDR3 runs to 14 residues. V lost 1 base and J lost 5, with 9 bases in between. The germline V gene encodes CDR1 SEHNR and CDR2 FQNEAQ (reference sequence). The chain's CDR3 is CASSLGGRDQPQHF. CDR3 in DNA: TGTGCCAGCAGCTTAGGAGGGAGAGATCAGCCCCAGCATTTT.

The chain combines TRBV5-1 with TRBJ1-1; D unresolved. CDR3 size: 15 residues. Germline CDR1 and CDR2: SGHRS and YFSETQ. V was pared by 4 bases and J by 4 bases, with 17 bases between. Here the CDR3 reads CASSTTSEGLTEAFF. The CDR3 DNA reads as TGCGCCAGCAGCACCACCTCGGAGGGCCTCACTGAAGCTTTCTTT.

The rearrangement joins TRBV7-3 to TRBJ2-3, with a weak D call TRBD2 (6 bases). V was cut by 0 bases and J by 14 bases, with 18 bases left in between. CDR3 length: 14 residues. Germline V gives CDR1 SGHTA, CDR2 FQGTGA. CDR3 coding DNA: TGTGCCAGCAGCTTAACCCAGGCAGCCCGGGAGTGGTATTTT. The encoded protein is CASSLTQAAREWYF.

Concerning this clonotype: The junction departs from germline at one end; a sequencing error may be responsible. The rearrangement links TRBV11-3 to TRBJ2-1; TRBD1 might be the D (5 bases). In germline, CDR1 is SGHNT, CDR2 YENEEA. The CDR3 contains 13 residues. The CDR3 DNA reads TGTGCCAGCAGCTTATCGGAAAGATATAGGGGCTCCTTC. Its protein product is CASSLSERYRGSF.